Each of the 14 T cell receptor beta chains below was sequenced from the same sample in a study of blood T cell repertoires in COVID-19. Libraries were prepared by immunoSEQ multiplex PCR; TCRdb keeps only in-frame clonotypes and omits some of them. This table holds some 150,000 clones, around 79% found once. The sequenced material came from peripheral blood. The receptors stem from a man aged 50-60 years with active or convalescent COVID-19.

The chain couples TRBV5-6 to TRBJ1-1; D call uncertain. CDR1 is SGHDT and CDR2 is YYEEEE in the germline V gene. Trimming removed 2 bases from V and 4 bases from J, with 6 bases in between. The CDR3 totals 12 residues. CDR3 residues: CASSFSVTEAFF. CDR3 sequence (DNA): TGTGCCAGCAGCTTCTCTGTCACTGAAGCTTTCTTT.

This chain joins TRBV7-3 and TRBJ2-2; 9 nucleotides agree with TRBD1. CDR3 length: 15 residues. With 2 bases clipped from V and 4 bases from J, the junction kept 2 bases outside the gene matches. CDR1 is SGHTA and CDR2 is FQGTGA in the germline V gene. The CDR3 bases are TGTGCCAGCAGCTTAGGGACAGGGTTCACCGGGGAGCTGTTTTTT. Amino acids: CASSLGTGFTGELFF.

DNA of the CDR3: TGTGCCAGCAGCCAGATACATAGCGGGAGGGCCTTCACCGGGGAGCTGTTTTTT. Translating gives CASSQIHSGRAFTGELFF. The chain recombines TRBV14 with TRBJ2-2, with 11 nucleotides matching TRBD2. Per the germline V gene, CDR1 is SGHDN and CDR2 is FVKESK. This CDR3 region has 18 residues. Trimming cost V 3 bases and J 4 bases; bases outside gene matches: 10.

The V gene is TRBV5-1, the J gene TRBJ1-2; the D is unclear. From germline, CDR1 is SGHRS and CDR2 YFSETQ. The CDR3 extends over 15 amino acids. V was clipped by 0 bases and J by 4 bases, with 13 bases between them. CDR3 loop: CASSLEPSTPYGYTF. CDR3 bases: TGCGCCAGCAGCTTGGAGCCATCTACCCCCTATGGCTACACCTTC.

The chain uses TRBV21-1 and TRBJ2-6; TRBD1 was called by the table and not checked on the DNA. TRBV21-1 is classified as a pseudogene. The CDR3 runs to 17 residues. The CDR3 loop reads CASVPGTGSSGANVLTF. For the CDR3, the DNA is TGTGCCAGCGTCCCCGGGACAGGGAGCTCTGGGGCCAACGTCCTGACTTTC.

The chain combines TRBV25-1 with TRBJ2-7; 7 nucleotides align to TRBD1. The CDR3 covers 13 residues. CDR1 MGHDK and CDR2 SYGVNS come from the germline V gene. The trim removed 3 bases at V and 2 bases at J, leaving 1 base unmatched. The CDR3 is CASSDDRAYEQYF. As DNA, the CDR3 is TGTGCCAGCAGTGATGACAGGGCCTACGAGCAGTACTTC.

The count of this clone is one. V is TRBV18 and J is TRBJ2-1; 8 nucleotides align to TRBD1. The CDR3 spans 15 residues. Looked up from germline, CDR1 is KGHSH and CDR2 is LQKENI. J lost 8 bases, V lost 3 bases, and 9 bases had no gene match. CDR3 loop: CASSPRAGGFDEQFF. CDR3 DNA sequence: TGTGCCAGCTCACCGAGGGCAGGGGGCTTCGATGAGCAGTTCTTC.

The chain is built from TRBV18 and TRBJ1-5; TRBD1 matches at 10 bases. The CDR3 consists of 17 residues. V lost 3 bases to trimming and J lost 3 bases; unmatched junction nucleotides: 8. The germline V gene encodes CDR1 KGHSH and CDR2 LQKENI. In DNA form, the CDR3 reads TGTGCCAGCTCACCTGGCGGACAGGGGGGGGACAATCAGCCCCAGCATTTT. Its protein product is CASSPGGQGGDNQPQHF.

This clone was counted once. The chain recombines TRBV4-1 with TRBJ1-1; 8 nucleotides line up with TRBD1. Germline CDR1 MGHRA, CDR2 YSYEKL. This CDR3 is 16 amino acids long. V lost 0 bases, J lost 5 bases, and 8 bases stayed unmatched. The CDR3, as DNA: TGCGCCAGCAGCCAAGAACCTCGACAGGGGAGGACTGAAGCTTTCTTT. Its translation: CASSQEPRQGRTEAFF.

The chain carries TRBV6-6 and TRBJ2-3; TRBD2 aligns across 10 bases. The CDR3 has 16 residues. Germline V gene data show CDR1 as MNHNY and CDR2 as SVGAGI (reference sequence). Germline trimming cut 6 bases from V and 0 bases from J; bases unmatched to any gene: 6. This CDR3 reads CASRSPTSGSTDTQYF. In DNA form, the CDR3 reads TGTGCCAGCAGGTCCCCGACTAGCGGGAGCACAGATACGCAGTATTTT.

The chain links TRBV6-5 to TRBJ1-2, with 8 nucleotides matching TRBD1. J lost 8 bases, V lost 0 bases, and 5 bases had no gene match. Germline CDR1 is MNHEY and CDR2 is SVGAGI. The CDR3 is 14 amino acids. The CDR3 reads CASSYSGDRSGYTF. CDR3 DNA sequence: TGTGCCAGCAGTTACTCGGGGGACAGGAGCGGCTACACCTTC.

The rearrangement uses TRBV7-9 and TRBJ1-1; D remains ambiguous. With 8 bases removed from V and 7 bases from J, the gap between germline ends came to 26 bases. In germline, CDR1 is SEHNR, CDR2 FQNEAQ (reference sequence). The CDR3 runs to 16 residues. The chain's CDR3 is CASSPTRRIPSGEAFF. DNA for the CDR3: TGTGCCAGCTCTCCGACGCGACGGATTCCGTCGGGTGAAGCTTTCTTT.

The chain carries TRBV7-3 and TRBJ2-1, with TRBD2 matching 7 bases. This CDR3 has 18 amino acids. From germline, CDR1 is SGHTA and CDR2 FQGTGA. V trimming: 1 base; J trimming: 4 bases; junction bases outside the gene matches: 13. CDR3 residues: CASSLNLEREGTYNEQFF. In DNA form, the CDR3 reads TGTGCCAGCAGCTTAAATTTAGAGCGGGAAGGAACATACAATGAGCAGTTCTTC.

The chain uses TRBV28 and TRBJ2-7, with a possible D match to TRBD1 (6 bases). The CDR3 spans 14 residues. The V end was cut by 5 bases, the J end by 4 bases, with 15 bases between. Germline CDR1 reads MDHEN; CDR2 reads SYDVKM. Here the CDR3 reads CASSTGRHPYEQYF. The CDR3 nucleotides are TGTGCCAGCAGTACAGGGAGACACCCATACGAGCAGTACTTC. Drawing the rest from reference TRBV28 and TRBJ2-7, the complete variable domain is DVKVTQSSRYLVKRTGEKVFLECVQDMDHENMFWYRQDPGLGLRLIYFSYDVKMKEKGDIPEGYSVSREKKERFSLILESASTNQTSMYLCASSTGRHPYEQYFGPGTRLTVT.